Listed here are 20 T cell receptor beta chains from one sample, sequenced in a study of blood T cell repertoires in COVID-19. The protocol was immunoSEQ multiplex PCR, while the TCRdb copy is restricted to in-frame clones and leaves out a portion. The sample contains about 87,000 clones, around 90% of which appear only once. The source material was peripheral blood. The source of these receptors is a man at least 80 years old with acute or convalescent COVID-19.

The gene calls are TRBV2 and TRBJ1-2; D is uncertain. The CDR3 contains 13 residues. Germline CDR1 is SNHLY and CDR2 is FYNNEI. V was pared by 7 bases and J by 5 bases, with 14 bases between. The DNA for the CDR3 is TGTGCCAGCACCCTAGGAGTTGATTATGGCTACACCTTC. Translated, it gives CASTLGVDYGYTF. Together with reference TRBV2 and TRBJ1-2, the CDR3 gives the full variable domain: EPEVTQTPSHQVTQMGQEVILRCVPISNHLYFYWYRQILGQKVEFLVSFYNNEISEKSEIFDDQFSVERPDGSNFTLKIRSTKLEDSAMYFCASTLGVDYGYTFGSGTRLTVV.

The CDR3 loop is CASSPPADEQYF. The DNA of the CDR3 is TGTGCCAGCTCACCACCGGCCGACGAGCAGTACTTC. The V gene is TRBV18, the J gene TRBJ2-7, with no clear D. CDR3 size: 12 residues. V lost 0 bases and J 5 bases, leaving 5 bases between the germline ends. CDR1 KGHSH and CDR2 LQKENI come from the germline V gene.

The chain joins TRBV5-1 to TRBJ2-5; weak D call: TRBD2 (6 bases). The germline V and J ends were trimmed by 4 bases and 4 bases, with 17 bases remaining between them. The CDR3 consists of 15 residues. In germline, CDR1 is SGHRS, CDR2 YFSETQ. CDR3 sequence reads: CASSTMRGARETQYF. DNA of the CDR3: TGCGCCAGCAGCACGATGCGGGGAGCCAGAGAGACCCAGTACTTC.

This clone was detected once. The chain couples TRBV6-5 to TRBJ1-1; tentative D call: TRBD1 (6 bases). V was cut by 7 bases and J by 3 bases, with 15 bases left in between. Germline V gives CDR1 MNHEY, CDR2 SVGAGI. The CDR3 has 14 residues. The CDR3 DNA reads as TGTGCCAGCATACCCGGGGGGGGCGACACTGAAGCTTTCTTT. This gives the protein CASIPGGGDTEAFF.

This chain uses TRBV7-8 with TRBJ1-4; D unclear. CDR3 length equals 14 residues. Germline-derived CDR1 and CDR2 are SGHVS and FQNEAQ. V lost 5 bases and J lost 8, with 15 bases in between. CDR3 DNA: TGTGCCAGCAGCCGAGGCGGCAAATCAGAAAAACTGTTTTTT. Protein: CASSRGGKSEKLFF.

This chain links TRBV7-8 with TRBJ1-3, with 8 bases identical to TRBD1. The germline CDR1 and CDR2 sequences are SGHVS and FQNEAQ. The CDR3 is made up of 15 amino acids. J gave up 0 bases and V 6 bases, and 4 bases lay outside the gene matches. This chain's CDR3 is CASSLQGASGNTIYF. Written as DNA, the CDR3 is TGTGCCAGCAGTCTCCAGGGGGCCTCTGGAAACACCATATATTTT.

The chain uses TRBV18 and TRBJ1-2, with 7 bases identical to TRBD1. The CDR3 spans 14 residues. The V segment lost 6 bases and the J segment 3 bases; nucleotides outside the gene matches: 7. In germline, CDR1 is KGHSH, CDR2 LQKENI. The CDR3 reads CASSPGGQDYGYTF. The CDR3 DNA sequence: TGTGCCAGCTCCCCCGGCGGACAGGACTATGGCTACACCTTC.

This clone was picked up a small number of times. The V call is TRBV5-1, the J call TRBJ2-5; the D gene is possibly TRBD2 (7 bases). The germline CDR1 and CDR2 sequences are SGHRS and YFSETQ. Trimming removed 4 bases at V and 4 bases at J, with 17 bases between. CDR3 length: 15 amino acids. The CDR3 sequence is CASSQGGAAAETQYF. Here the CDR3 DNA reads TGCGCCAGCAGCCAAGGGGGGGCGGCGGCAGAGACCCAGTACTTC.

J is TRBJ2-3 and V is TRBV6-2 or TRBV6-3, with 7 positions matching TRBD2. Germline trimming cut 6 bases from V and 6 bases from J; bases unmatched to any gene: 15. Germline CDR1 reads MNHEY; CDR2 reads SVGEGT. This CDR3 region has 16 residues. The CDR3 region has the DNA TGTGCCAGCAGCCCGCGAGGTCTAGCGGTTAAGGATACGCAGTATTTT. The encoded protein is CASSPRGLAVKDTQYF.

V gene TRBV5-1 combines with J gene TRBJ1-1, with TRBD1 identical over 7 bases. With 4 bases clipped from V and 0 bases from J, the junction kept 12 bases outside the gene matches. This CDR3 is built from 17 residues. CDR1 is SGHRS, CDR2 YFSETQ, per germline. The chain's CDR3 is CASSQRYRGGVNTEAFF. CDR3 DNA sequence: TGCGCCAGCAGCCAGAGATACAGGGGCGGGGTGAACACTGAAGCTTTCTTT.

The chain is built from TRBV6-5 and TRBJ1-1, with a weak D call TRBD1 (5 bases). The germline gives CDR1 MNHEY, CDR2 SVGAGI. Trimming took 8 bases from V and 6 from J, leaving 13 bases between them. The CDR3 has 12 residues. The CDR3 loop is CASAPGKSEAFF. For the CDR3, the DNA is TGTGCCAGCGCCCCAGGGAAATCTGAAGCTTTCTTT.

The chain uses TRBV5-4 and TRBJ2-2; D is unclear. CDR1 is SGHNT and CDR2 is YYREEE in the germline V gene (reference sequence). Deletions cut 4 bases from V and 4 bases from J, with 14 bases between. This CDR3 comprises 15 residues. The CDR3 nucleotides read TGTGCCAGCAGCCCCGCCGGCGGTGGCACCGGGGAGCTGTTTTTT. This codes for CASSPAGGGTGELFF.

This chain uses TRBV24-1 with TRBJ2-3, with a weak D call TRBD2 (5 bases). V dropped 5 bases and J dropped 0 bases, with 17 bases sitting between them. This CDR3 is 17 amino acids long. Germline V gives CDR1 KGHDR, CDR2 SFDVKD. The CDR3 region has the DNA TGTGCCACCAGTGGCCGGACTGGTCGTCCTAGCACAGATACGCAGTATTTT. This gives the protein CATSGRTGRPSTDTQYF.

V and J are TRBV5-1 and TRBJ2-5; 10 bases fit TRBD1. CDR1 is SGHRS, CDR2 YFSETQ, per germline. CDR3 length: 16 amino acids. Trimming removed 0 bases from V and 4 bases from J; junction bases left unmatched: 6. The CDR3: CASSLVGQGNVETQYF. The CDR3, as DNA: TGCGCCAGCAGCTTGGTGGGACAGGGGAATGTAGAGACCCAGTACTTC.

The CDR3 sequence: CASSADYLGGYGYTF. The CDR3 coding sequence is TGTGCCAGCAGCGCAGATTACTTGGGAGGCTATGGCTACACCTTC. The chain uses TRBV9 and TRBJ1-2; D unresolved. There are 15 residues in the CDR3. Deletions cut 3 bases from V and 4 bases from J, with 16 bases between. The germline gives CDR1 SGDLS, CDR2 YYNGEE.

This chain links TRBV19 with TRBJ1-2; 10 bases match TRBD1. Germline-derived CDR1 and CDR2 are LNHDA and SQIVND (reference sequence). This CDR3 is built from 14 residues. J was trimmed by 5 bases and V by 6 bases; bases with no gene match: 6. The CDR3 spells CASSGTGEGYGYTF. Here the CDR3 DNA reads TGTGCCAGTAGCGGGACAGGGGAAGGATATGGCTACACCTTC.

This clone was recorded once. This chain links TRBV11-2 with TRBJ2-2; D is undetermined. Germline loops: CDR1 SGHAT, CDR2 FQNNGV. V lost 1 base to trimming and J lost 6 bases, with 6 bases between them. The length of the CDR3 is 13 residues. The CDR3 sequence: CASSLAFAGELFF. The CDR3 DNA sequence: TGTGCCAGCAGCTTAGCTTTCGCCGGGGAGCTGTTTTTT. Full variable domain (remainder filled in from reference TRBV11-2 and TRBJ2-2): EAGVAQSPRYKIIEKRQSVAFWCNPISGHATLYWYQQILGQGPKLLIQFQNNGVVDDSQLPKDRFSAERLKGVDSTLKIQPAKLEDSAVYLCASSLAFAGELFFGEGSRLTVL.

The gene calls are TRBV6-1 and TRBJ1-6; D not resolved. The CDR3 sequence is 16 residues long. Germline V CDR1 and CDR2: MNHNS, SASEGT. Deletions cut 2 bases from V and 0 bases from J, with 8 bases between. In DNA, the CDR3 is TGTGCCAGCAGTGAACGCGAGGGCTCCTATAATTCACCCCTCCACTTT. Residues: CASSEREGSYNSPLHF.

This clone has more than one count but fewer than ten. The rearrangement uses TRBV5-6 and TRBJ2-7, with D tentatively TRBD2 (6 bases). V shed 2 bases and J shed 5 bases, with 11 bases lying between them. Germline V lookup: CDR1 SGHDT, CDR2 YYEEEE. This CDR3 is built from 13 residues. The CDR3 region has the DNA TGTGCCAGCAGCTTTCAGGAGGGGCACGAGCAGTACTTC. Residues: CASSFQEGHEQYF.

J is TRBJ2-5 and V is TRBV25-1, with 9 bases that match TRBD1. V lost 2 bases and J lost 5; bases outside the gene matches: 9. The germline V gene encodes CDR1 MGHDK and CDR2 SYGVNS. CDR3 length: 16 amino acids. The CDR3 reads CASSEIGQGTTETQYF. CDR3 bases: TGTGCCAGCAGTGAAATCGGACAGGGGACAACGGAGACCCAGTACTTC.